This T cell receptor (beta chain) was sequenced during a study of blood T cell repertoires in COVID-19. Study context: Samples of COVID-19 (acute and convalescent) were obtained from the United States, Italy and Spain. The cDNA or gDNA used as material had been derived from T cells, B-cell-depleted T cells, or PBMCs.

The CDR3 is 16 amino acids. V lost 1 base, J lost 2 bases, and 12 bases lay in between. Germline values: CDR1 SGHVS, CDR2 FNYEAQ. Per the original methods: Estimated nucleated cell counts came from reference gene primer amplification. The data were produced by immunoSEQ multiplex PCR, yet TCRdb's version contains in-frame clones alone and is incomplete. V and J calls and clone size are those listed in that table; D and trimming were worked out from the DNA. The sample yields more than 15,000 clones, around 86% seen once. This clone was counted a single time. This TCR derives from a human donor with active COVID-19. The donor label of this sample is uncertain. The chain is built from TRBV7-6 and TRBJ1-3, with D possibly TRBD1 on 5 matching bases. The source material was peripheral blood. The CDR3 spells CASSLVDSSTGNTIYF. In DNA form, the CDR3 reads TGTGCCAGCAGCTTAGTCGACAGCTCCACTGGAAACACCATATATTTT.